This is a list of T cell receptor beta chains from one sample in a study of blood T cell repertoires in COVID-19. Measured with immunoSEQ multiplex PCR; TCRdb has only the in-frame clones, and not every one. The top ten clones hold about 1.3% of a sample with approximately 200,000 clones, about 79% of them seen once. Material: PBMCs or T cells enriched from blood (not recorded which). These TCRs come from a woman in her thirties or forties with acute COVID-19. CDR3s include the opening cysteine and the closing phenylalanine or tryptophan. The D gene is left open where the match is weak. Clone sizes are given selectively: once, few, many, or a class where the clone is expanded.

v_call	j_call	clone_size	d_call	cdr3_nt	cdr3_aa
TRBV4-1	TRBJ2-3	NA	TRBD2	TGCGCCAGCAGCCAGGTCGCCTTAGGGGGCGGGAGGGGGACAGATACGCAGTATTTT	CASSQVALGGGRGTDTQYF
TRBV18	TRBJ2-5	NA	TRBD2	TGTGCCAGCTCACCTCGCCAGGGACTAGGGGAAGAGACCCAGTACTTC	CASSPRQGLGEETQYF
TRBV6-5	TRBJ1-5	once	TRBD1	TGTGCCAGGGGACAGGGACAGCAGCCCCAGCATTTT	CARGQGQQPQHF
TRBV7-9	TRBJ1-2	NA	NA	TGTGCCAGCAGCAAAGCCGGGAAAGATGGCTACACCTTC	CASSKAGKDGYTF
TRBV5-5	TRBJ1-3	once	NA	TGTGCCAGCAGCTTGGTGCCGGGAATTGGAAACACCATATATTTT	CASSLVPGIGNTIYF
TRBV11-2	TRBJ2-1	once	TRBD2	TGTGCCAGCAGCTTATTACTAGCGGTCTCCTACAATGAGCAGTTCTTC	CASSLLLAVSYNEQFF
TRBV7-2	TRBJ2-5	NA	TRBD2	TGTGCCAGCAGCTTAGCCCCCGGGACTAGCGGGAGTGCAGAGACCCAGTACTTC	CASSLAPGTSGSAETQYF
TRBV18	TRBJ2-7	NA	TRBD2	TGTGCCAGCTCACCACCGGGACTAGCGGGATTAGTCGCGACGTACGAGCAGTACTTC	CASSPPGLAGLVATYEQYF
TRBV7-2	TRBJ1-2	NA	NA	TGTGCCAGCAGCTCCGGCGACAGATTCTATGGCTACACCTTC	CASSSGDRFYGYTF
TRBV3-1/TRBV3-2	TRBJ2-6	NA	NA	TGTGCCAGCAGCCCCGGGGGCTCTGGGGCCAACGTCCTGACTTTC	CASSPGGSGANVLTF
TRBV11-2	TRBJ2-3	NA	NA	TGTGCCAGCAGCTTAGCTGCTACCGGGGGATTGGATACGCAGTATTTT	CASSLAATGGLDTQYF
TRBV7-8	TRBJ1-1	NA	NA	TGTGCCAGCAGCTTAGCCCCCTCTCGACTTGTCGGCACTGAAGCTTTCTTT	CASSLAPSRLVGTEAFF
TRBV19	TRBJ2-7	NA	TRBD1	TGTGCCAGTAGTTTCTCGACAGGGAGCTCCTACGAGCAGTACTTC	CASSFSTGSSYEQYF
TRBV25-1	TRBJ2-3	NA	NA	TGTGCCAACACTAACCCCCACACAGATACGCAGTATTTT	CANTNPHTDTQYF
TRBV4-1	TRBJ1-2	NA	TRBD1	TGCGCCAGCAGCCACGCGACAGGGGGGGACGTTGGCTACACCTTC	CASSHATGGDVGYTF
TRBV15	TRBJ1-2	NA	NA	TGTGCCACCAGCAGGGGGGGAAACTATGGCTACACCTTC	CATSRGGNYGYTF
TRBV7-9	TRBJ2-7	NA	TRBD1	TGTGCCAGCAGCTTGGGGGGACAGGGGGCCCACGAGCAGTACTTC	CASSLGGQGAHEQYF
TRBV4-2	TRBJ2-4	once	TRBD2	TGTGCCAGCAGCCAAGTGGAAGCGGGAGGAGCCAAAAACATTCAGTACTTC	CASSQVEAGGAKNIQYF
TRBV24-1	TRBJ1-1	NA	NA	TGTGCCACCAGTGATCCCGGGACATCTGAAGCTTTCTTT	CATSDPGTSEAFF
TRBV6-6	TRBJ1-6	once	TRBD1	TGTGCCAGCAGTCAACAGGGGGCGAACCCCCTGATTCATTCACCCCTCCACTTT	CASSQQGANPLIHSPLHF
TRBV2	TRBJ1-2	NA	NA	TGTGCCAGCAGTGAACGCCAGAATAACTATGGCTACACCTTC	CASSERQNNYGYTF
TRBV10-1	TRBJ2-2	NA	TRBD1	TGCGCCAGCAGCGCGACGCCGACAGGGGGTCGCACCGGGGAGCTGTTTTTT	CASSATPTGGRTGELFF
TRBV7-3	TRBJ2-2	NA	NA	TGTGCCAGCAGCTTGGGGAGCGGGGAGCTGTTTTTT	CASSLGSGELFF
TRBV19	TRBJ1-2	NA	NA	TGTGCCAGTAGTATCGTGCAGGGCTATGGCTACACCTTC	CASSIVQGYGYTF
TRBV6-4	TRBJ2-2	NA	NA	TGTGCCAGCAGTGACTCGCACGAGACCGGGGAGCTGTTTTTT	CASSDSHETGELFF